The T cell receptor beta chain described here comes from a study of cytomegalovirus exposure and HLA in healthy donors (TCRdb year 2017). With regard to the full study: An earlier analysis of some 600 of the donors reported 276 Gb of sequence data and 95 million to 120 million unique TCR beta sequences obtained from around 180 million T cells. In the later analysis, no new phenotypic data were used to find candidate immune exposures; instead, reliance was placed on TCR beta sequences and their occurrence across donors. Along with the approximately 670-subject first cohort, a separate validation cohort of over a hundred different subjects was used. High-throughput TCR immunosequencing, statistical association of individual TCRs with disease status, and machine learning were combined to predict cytomegalovirus infection status. A later analysis re-examined previously published TCR beta repertoires from 610 or so donors and added high-resolution HLA genotyping to investigate patterns of TCR occurrence. Among the roughly 400 genotyped donors, approximately 81% belonged to the genetic ancestry cluster associated with self-reported Caucasian donors. The study aimed to test whether cataloging public T cell receptors could reveal signatures of past pathogen exposure. The number of donors typed differed by locus, with about 629-630 for A, B, C, DRB1 and DQB1, roughly 520 for DQA1, approximately 580 for DPA1, and around 430 for DPB1. Both class I and class II loci were covered by HLA typing, at four-digit resolution. A later genetic analysis used genome-wide SNP genotypes for about three fifths of the 666 donors, treating that subset as a discovery cohort. Across approximately 420 genotyped donors of the cohort, an average of approximately 240,000 unique TCR beta nucleotide sequences per donor were sequenced, and 15% to 20% of those sequences were non-productive. An earlier analysis of 587 of the donors used high-throughput TCR beta sequencing to judge whether each TCR beta V gene segment behaved as functional or pseudogenic. Five DR-DQ haplotypes were treated as single units for association and clustering because of strong linkage in the cohort. Every discovery cohort repertoire had been produced on one sequencing platform. The T cell repertoires of 700 or so subjects were profiled by immunosequencing and related to cytomegalovirus serostatus. An early release covering roughly 600 HLA-typed donors comprised about 300 gigabases of sequencing data and roughly 85 million unique TCR sequences. Donor age, sex, ethnicity and CMV serostatus were collected together with the repertoire data.

CDR1 and CDR2 (MNHNY, SVGAGI) derive from the germline V gene (reference sequence). From cysteine to phenylalanine, the CDR3 is 15 amino acids long. CDR3 DNA is the only sequence kept; it has 45 bases, read in frame from the first base. Relative to germline, V is missing 2 bases and J is missing 3 bases, with 2 bases of the junction outside any gene match. In total, approximately 610 healthy bone marrow donors made up the cohort. At the time of sampling, every cohort member was nominally healthy, though immune exposures that went unrecorded were likely present. The donor was CMV seropositive and belonged to the group of 250 to 350 seropositive cohort members. A peripheral blood sample was collected from each donor, and TCR beta sequencing was performed on peripheral blood mononuclear cells. The Qiagen DNeasy Blood Extraction Kit was used to extract genomic DNA from the blood cell samples. The count of this clone is one. Its specific antigen is unknown. Per-base qualities were not stored, and no clone one base away is much larger. This CDR3 is also generated by other DNA sequences in the sample.

The library relied on the immunoSEQ multiplex PCR assay. For the multiplex PCR, a mixture combining 60 forward primers for TCR Vbeta segments and 13 reverse primers for TCR Jbeta segments was used. Amplification of the CDR3 region of rearranged TCR beta genes was performed with a multiplex PCR assay on genomic DNA. On the Illumina HiSeq System, the amplified TCR beta libraries were sequenced as 87-base-pair reads. In the source study's methods: Across the 600 to 700 repertoires, a later analysis counted tens of millions of unique TCR beta chains, roughly 11 million of which were shared by at least two donors. Raw reads were error-corrected and collapsed into unique sequences by a nearest-neighbor algorithm in which closely related sequences were merged to remove PCR and sequencing errors. Alignment of CDR3 sequences to IMGT reference sequences was used to assign V, D and J gene segments. For a sequence to be retained, at least a six-nucleotide match to both a V gene segment and a J gene segment was required. A rearrangement counted as productive if the CDR3 had no stop codons and remained in frame with V and J, and every other rearrangement counted as non-productive. CDR3 was defined by IMGT convention, running from the second conserved V-encoded cysteine to the conserved J-encoded phenylalanine. The earlier analysis of a few hundred of the donors excluded sequences that lacked an unambiguous match to a single V gene segment. In an earlier analysis of some 590 of the donors, V segments were called functional above 56.7% productive rearrangements and were called segregating when the between-donor standard deviation exceeded 5%. A statistical classification framework was built for diagnosing cytomegalovirus status from the catalog of TCR beta chain sequences. In a later analysis, TCR nucleotide sequences were compared against IMGT/GENE-DB human TR gene sequences so that V and J genes could be assigned. The TCRdist pipeline was used in a later analysis to assign CDR3 sequences and most-parsimonious VDJ recombination scenarios. In a later analysis, each TCR beta chain was defined by its CDR3 amino acid sequence together with its V-gene family, and reads without a unique V-gene family were excluded. In a later analysis, 500 to 700 highly shared, low-generation-probability nucleotide sequences were removed to address suspected cross-contamination and a sequencing artifact. In a later analysis, a clonal expansion index for each public chain was calculated from normalized within-repertoire ranks of inferred template counts. In a later analysis, generation probabilities were computed using a VDJ recombination model fitted to out-of-frame rearrangements, and the results were checked against IGoR. A later analysis scored TCR-TCR, TCR-HLA and TCR-CMV co-occurrence with hypergeometric tests, applying a repertoire-size bias correction to TCR pairs. False discovery rates were estimated in a later analysis by permuting HLA or CMV assignments 20 times. In a later analysis, co-occurring TCRs were grouped with DBSCAN, and TCRdist sequence similarity was added when clustering was performed within HLA-allele-positive subsets. Repertoires with fewer than 30,000 or more than 120,000 public chains, plus five repertoires with anomalous nucleotide sharing, were excluded from co-occurrence clustering. The table comes from immuneACCESS by way of TCRdb, which keeps in-frame sequences with V and J called. Part of the clones is missing from these tables; in studies checked, under half for an unresolved V gene and the rest for unknown reasons. For V, J and clone size, that table is used; D and trimming come from the DNA. This sample lists 250,000 to 350,000 clones; 80% to 90% were detected once. The ten biggest clones cover around 4.2% of the sample.

Here is what the overall study found, with its caveats: The classifier was reported to diagnose cytomegalovirus status with high specificity and sensitivity in both the original cohort and the validation cohort. According to a later analysis, parvovirus B19, influenza, CMV and Epstein-Barr virus appeared linked to several top co-occurrence clusters. Because counts were too low, roughly 16 rarely observed V segments, including chromosome 9 orphons, were left out of the earlier analysis of approximately 580 of the donors. A later genetic analysis reported fewer N-insertions in productive TCRs among donors in an Asian-associated ancestry cluster than the roughly 700-donor mean. Because the 87-base-pair reads could not distinguish some IMGT-functional V segments, including TRBV6-2 and TRBV6-3, those segments were excluded. In a later analysis, most CMV-associated TCR beta chains were found to appear HLA-restricted, with HLA associations seemingly driven largely by CMV exposure. Three of the identified cytomegalovirus-associated TCR beta chains were confirmed in vitro to be specific for cytomegalovirus antigens. When HLA alleles, especially DR and DQ, strongly co-occurred, TCR associations were difficult to assign to individual alleles. Compared with equally common non-associated chains, HLA-associated TCR beta chains in a later analysis were more clonally expanded and had lower generation probabilities. In an earlier analysis of approximately 590 of the donors, most TCR beta V segments appeared in productive rearrangements about 90% or about 30% of the time, broadly matching IMGT annotations. A group of highly shared sequence variants was considered likely to be a technical artifact of the sequencing pipeline. Correlated functional status among segregating V segments might reflect linkage disequilibrium, but an unknown experimental factor could not be ruled out. Across donors, most TCR sequences were observed very rarely, whereas some public TCRs were present in many individuals. For the cohort, immune exposure information was limited to CMV serostatus. Because HLA typing was missing for some donors at each locus, association tests included only the typed subset. Only TCR beta chains were sequenced in this cohort, and the absence of alpha or paired-chain data limited detectable features. In a later analysis, TCR association rates were found to vary across HLA loci, with the most associated TCRs seen for DRB1 alleles and the fewest for HLA-C alleles. V-gene and J-gene trimming of TCR beta chains was associated with a missense DCLRE1C variant in a later genetic analysis, and the association was replicated in an independent cohort. A later analysis associated approximately 17,000 TCR beta sequences with specific HLA alleles at a false discovery rate of 0.05. The presence/absence analyses assumed that sequencing depth was roughly uniform across donors, and that assumption may not be true. A further reported finding was that TCR beta sequences accurately predicted the HLA-A and HLA-B alleles for most subjects in the first cohort. According to the authors, the approach could potentially be generalized to other disease states and immunological phenotypes. A total of roughly 160 TCR beta chains were listed by the study as associated with cytomegalovirus.

The chain was built from TRBV6-6 and TRBJ2-2; TRBD2 lines up with 8 middle nucleotides. The sequenced sample was PBMCs. This clonotype was sampled from a man aged 35-49 years in good health and CMV-seropositive. The nucleotide sequence is given as TGTGCCAGCAGTTACCCGGGGGGGGACACCGGGGAGCTGTTTTTT. Its product reads: CASSYPGGDTGELFF.